The present T cell receptor beta chain was sequenced within a study of T cell changes during pregnancy in multiple sclerosis. The assay was immunoSEQ multiplex PCR, and TCRdb's table has in-frame clones only and misses some. The sample includes 45,000 or so clones, approximately 91% of them seen just once. This CDR3 contains 16 residues. CDR1 is SEHNR, CDR2 FQNEAQ, per germline (reference sequence). The ends lost 5 bases at V and 0 bases at J; junction bases unmatched: 9. This clonotype was obtained from a female donor with multiple sclerosis, enrolled in a pregnancy study. The genes are TRBV7-9 and TRBJ2-7; 8 bases fit TRBD2. Sample: PBMCs (not recorded whether the cells were cultured). CDR3 sequence: CASSPYGGEGSYEQYF. CDR3 bases: TGTGCCAGCAGCCCGTACGGGGGGGAGGGCTCCTACGAGCAGTACTTC.